This record concerns one T cell receptor (beta chain) sequence. The PCR had 60 Vbeta and 13 Jbeta primers. The assay was immunoSEQ multiplex PCR, and TCRdb's table has in-frame clones only and misses some. The sample comprises 80,000 to 130,000 clones, roughly 82% of which are singletons, and 0.9% to 1.5% rests with the top ten. The source of the sample is a study of cytomegalovirus exposure and HLA in healthy donors. The V end lost 2 bases, the J end lost 5 bases, and 15 bases lay between the germline ends. The CDR3 sequence is 15 residues long. CDR1 is SGHTA and CDR2 is FQGNSA in the germline V gene.

This sequence originates from a woman younger than 35 in good health and CMV-seronegative. The V call is TRBV7-2, the J call TRBJ2-5; D remains ambiguous. The sample taken for sequencing was PBMCs. The CDR3 DNA reads as TGTGCCAGCAGCTTAATGGTAGCAATCGGGGAGACCCAGTACTTC. It yields the protein CASSLMVAIGETQYF.